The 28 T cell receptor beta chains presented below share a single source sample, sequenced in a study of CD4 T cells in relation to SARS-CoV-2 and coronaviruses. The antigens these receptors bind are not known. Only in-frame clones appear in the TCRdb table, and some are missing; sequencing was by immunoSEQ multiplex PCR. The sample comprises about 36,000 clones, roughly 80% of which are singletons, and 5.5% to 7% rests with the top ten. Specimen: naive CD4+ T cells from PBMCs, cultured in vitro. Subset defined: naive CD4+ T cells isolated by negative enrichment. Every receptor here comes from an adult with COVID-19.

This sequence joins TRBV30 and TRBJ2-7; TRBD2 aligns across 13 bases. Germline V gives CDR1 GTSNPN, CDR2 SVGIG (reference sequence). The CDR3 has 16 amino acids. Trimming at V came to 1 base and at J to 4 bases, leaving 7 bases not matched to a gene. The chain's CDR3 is CAWSAPGTSGKYEQYF. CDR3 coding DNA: TGTGCCTGGAGTGCCCCCGGGACTAGCGGGAAATACGAGCAGTACTTC.

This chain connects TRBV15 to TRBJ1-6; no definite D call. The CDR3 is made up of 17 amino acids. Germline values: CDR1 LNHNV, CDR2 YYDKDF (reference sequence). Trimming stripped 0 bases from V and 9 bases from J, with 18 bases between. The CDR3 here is CATSRDHREGKGSPLHF. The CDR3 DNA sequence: TGTGCCACCAGCAGAGATCACCGTGAGGGAAAGGGTTCACCCCTCCACTTT.

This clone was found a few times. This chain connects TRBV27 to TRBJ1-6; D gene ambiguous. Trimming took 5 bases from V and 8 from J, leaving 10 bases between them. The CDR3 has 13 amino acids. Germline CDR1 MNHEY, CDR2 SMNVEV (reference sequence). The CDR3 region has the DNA TGTGCCAGCAGTATGGCGGGATATTCACCCCTCCACTTT. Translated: CASSMAGYSPLHF.

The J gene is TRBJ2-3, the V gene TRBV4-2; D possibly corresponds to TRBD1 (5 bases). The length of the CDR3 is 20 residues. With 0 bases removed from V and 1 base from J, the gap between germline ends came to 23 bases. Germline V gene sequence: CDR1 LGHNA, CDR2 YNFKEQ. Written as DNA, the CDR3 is TGTGCCAGCAGCCAAGATAGGTTTGTGGCAGGGCCCAGGCGCACAGATACGCAGTATTTT. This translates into CASSQDRFVAGPRRTDTQYF.

The DNA of the CDR3 is TGTGCCAGCAGTTACTCCCCTTTGGCGGGCCACGAGCAGTACTTC. Translated: CASSYSPLAGHEQYF. The J gene is TRBJ2-7, the V gene TRBV6-2 or TRBV6-3; possible D gene TRBD2, 5 bases. Deletions cut 0 bases from V and 5 bases from J, with 14 bases between. The CDR3 consists of 15 residues. Germline CDR1 and CDR2: MNHEY and SVGEGT.

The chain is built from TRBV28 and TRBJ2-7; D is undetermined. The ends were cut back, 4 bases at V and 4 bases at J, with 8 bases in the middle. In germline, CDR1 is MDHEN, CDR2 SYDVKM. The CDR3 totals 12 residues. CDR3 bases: TGTGCCAGCAGTTCCCGCTCTTACGAGCAGTACTTC. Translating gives CASSSRSYEQYF.

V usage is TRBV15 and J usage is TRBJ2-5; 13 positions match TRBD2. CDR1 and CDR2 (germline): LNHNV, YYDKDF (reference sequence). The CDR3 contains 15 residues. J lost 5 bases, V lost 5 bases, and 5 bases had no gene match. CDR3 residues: CATSSGLAGVETQYF. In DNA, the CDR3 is TGTGCCACCAGCTCAGGACTAGCGGGAGTCGAGACCCAGTACTTC.

The CDR3 loop is CASSEWAGEQFF. The CDR3 bases are TGTGCCAGCAGTGAATGGGCGGGTGAGCAGTTCTTC. This chain links TRBV25-1 with TRBJ2-1; perhaps TRBD2 as D (5 bases). This CDR3 is built from 12 residues. Trimming took 1 base from V and 9 from J, leaving 7 bases between them. CDR1 MGHDK and CDR2 SYGVNS come from the germline V gene.

The CDR3 protein is CAWSGDEKLFF. CDR3 coding DNA: TGTGCCTGGAGTGGAGATGAAAAACTGTTTTTT. This chain links TRBV30 with TRBJ1-4; D is uncertain. Germline loops: CDR1 GTSNPN, CDR2 SVGIG (reference sequence). The CDR3 consists of 11 residues. V gave up 1 base and J gave up 6 bases, with 3 bases separating them.

The CDR3 spells CASSLVQVISYNEQFF. CDR3 sequence (DNA): TGCGCCAGCAGCTTGGTTCAAGTTATATCCTACAATGAGCAGTTCTTC. The chain employs TRBV5-1 and TRBJ2-1; D gene ambiguous. V was clipped by 0 bases and J by 1 base, with 11 bases between them. The CDR3 is made up of 16 amino acids. In germline, CDR1 is SGHRS, CDR2 YFSETQ.

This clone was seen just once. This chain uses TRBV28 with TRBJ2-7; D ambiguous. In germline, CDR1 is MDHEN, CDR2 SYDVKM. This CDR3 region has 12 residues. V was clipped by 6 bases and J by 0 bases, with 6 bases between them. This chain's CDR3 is CASSISSYEQYF. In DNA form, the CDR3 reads TGTGCCAGCAGCATTAGCTCCTACGAGCAGTACTTC.

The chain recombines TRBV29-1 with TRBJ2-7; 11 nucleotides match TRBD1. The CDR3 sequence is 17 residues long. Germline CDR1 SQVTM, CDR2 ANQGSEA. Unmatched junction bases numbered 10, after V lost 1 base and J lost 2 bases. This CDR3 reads CSVEGKSGTGGTYEQYF. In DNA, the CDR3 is TGCAGCGTTGAAGGAAAATCGGGGACAGGGGGAACCTACGAGCAGTACTTC.

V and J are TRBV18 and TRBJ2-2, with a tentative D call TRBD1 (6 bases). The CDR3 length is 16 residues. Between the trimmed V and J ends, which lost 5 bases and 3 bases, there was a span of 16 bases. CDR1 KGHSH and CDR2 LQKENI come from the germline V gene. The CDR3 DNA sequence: TGTGCCAGCTCATCATACCCCGGGACATACACCGGGGAGCTGTTTTTT. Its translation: CASSSYPGTYTGELFF.

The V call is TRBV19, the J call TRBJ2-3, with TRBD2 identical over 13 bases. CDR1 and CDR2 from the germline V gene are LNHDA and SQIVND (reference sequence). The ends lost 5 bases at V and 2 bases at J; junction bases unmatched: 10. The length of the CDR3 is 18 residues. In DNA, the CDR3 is TGTGCCAGTAGTGTGACTAGCGGGAGGAATACGCTCACAGATACGCAGTATTTT. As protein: CASSVTSGRNTLTDTQYF.

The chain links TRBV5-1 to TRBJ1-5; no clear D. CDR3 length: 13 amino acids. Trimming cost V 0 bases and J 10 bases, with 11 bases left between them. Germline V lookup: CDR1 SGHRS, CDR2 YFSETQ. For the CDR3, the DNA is TGCGCCAGCAGCTTGGCCGCGGGCGCACCCCAGCATTTT. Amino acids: CASSLAAGAPQHF. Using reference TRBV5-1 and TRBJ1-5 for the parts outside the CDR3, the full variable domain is KAGVTQTPRYLIKTRGQQVTLSCSPISGHRSVSWYQQTPGQGLQFLFEYFSETQRNKGNFPGRFSGRQFSNSRSEMNVSTLELGDSALYLCASSLAAGAPQHFGDGTRLSIL.

CDR3 sequence reads: CASSLIYSNQPQHF. The CDR3 nucleotides are TGTGCCAGCAGTTTAATTTATAGCAATCAGCCCCAGCATTTT. This chain uses TRBV28 with TRBJ1-5; D gene ambiguous. Germline assignment: CDR1 MDHEN and CDR2 SYDVKM. V was cut by 2 bases and J by 0 bases, with 5 bases left in between. The CDR3 totals 14 residues. The entire variable domain, with the rest obtained from reference TRBV28 and TRBJ1-5, is as follows: DVKVTQSSRYLVKRTGEKVFLECVQDMDHENMFWYRQDPGLGLRLIYFSYDVKMKEKGDIPEGYSVSREKKERFSLILESASTNQTSMYLCASSLIYSNQPQHFGDGTRLSIL.

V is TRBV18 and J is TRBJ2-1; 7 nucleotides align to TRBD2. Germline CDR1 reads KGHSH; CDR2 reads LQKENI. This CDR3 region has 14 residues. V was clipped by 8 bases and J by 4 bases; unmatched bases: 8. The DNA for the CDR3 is TGTGCCAGCGATATAGCGGGTCTTTACAATGAGCAGTTCTTC. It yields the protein CASDIAGLYNEQFF. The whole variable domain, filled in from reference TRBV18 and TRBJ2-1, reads NAGVMQNPRHLVRRRGQEARLRCSPMKGHSHVYWYRQLPEEGLKFMVYLQKENIIDESGMPKERFSAEFPKEGPSILRIQQVVRGDSAAYFCASDIAGLYNEQFFGPGTRLTVL.

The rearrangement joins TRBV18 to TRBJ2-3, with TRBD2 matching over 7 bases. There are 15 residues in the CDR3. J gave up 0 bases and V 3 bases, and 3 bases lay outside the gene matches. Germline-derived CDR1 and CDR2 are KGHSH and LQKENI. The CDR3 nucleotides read TGTGCCAGCTCACCTTCTAGCGGAAGCACAGATACGCAGTATTTT. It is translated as CASSPSSGSTDTQYF.

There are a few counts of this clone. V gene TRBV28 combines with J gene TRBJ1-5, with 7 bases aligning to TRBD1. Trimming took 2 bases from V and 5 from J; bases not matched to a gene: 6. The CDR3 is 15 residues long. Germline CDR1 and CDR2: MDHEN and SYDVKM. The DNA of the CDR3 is TGTGCCAGCAGTTTAAGGCAGGGGGACTATCAGCCCCAGCATTTT. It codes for CASSLRQGDYQPQHF.

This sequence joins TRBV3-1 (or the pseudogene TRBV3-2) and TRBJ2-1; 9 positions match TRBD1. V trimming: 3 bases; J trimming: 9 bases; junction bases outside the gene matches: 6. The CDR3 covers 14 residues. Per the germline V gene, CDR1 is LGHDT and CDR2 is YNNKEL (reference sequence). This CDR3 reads CASSHAGTGIEQFF. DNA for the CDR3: TGTGCCAGCAGCCATGCCGGGACAGGGATTGAGCAGTTCTTC.

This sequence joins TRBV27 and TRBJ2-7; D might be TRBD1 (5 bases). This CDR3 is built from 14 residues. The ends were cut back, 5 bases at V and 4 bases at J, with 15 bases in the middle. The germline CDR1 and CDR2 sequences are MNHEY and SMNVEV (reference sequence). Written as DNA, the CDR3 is TGTGCCAGCAGTCGTACAGGTTTTTGGTACGAGCAGTACTTC. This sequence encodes CASSRTGFWYEQYF.

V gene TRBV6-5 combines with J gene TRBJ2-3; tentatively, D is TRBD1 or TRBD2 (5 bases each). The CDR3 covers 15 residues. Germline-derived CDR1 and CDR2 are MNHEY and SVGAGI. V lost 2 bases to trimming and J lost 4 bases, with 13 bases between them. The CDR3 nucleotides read TGTGCCAGCAGTTACAGACGGGGCAAGCCAGATACGCAGTATTTT. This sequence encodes CASSYRRGKPDTQYF.

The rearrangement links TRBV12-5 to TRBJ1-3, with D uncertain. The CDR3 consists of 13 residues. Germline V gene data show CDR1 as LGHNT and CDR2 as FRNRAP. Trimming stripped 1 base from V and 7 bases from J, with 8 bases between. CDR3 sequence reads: CASGLEPGNTIYF. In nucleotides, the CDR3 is TGTGCTAGTGGTTTGGAACCCGGGAACACCATATATTTT.

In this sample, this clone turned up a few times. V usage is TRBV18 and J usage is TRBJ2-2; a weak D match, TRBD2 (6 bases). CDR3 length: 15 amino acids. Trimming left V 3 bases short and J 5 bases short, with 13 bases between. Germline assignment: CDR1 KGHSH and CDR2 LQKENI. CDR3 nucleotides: TGTGCCAGCTCACCGGGCAGGGAGGAGACCGGGGAGCTGTTTTTT. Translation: CASSPGREETGELFF.

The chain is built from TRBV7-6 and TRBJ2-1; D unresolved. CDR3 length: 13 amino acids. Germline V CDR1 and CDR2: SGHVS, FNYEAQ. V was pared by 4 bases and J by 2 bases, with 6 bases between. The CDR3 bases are TGTGCCAGCAGCTCCACCCCCTACAATGAGCAGTTCTTC. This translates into CASSSTPYNEQFF.

The CDR3 nucleotides are TGTGCCAGCTCACCACTTGGGGGGGCCGAAGAGACCCAGTACTTC. Translation: CASSPLGGAEETQYF. The chain is built from TRBV18 and TRBJ2-5; tentative D call: TRBD2 (7 bases). The germline V gene encodes CDR1 KGHSH and CDR2 LQKENI. The CDR3 loop spans 15 amino acids. Deletions cut 1 base from V and 3 bases from J, with 12 bases between. The full variable domain, with the rest looked up from reference TRBV18 and TRBJ2-5, is NAGVMQNPRHLVRRRGQEARLRCSPMKGHSHVYWYRQLPEEGLKFMVYLQKENIIDESGMPKERFSAEFPKEGPSILRIQQVVRGDSAAYFCASSPLGGAEETQYFGPGTRLLVL.

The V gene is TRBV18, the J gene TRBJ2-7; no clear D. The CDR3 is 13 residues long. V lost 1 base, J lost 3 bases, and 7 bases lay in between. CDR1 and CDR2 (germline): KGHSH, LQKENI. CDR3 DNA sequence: TGTGCCAGCTCACCACTTTCGGGCTACGAGCAGTACTTC. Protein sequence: CASSPLSGYEQYF.

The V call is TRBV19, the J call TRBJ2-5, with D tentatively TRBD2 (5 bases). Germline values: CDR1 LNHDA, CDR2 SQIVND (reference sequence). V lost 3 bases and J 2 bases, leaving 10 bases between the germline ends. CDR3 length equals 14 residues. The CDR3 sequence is CASSIDRTQETQYF. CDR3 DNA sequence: TGTGCCAGTAGTATTGATAGGACTCAAGAGACCCAGTACTTC.